A selection of T cell receptor beta chains follows, all from one sample in a study of OX40 agonist ivuxolimab in advanced cancers. The protocol was immunoSEQ multiplex PCR, while the TCRdb copy is restricted to in-frame clones and leaves out a portion. This table has roughly 71,000 clones, around 90% appearing once. Here the sequenced sample was CD4+ or CD8+ T cells sorted from blood, taken in a trial of the OX40 agonist ivuxolimab. These receptor sequences come from an adult with an advanced solid tumor such as melanoma, head and neck, liver or kidney cancer. CDR3s include the opening cysteine and the closing phenylalanine or tryptophan. A D gene is named only where the DNA matches it firmly. Clone size appears in some rows only: once, few, many, or a class for an expanded clone.

v_gene,d_gene,j_gene,abundance,CDR3aa,CDR3nt
TRBV11-2,TRBD1,TRBJ2-5,-,CASSETGTEETQYF,TGTGCCAGCAGCGAGACCGGGACAGAAGAGACCCAGTACTTC
TRBV28,TRBD1,TRBJ1-4,-,CASSATDRAYRELFF,TGTGCCAGCAGTGCCACGGACAGGGCCTATAGAGAACTGTTTTTT
TRBV7-9,TRBD1,TRBJ1-1,-,CACSIPGQGVEDTEAFF,TGTGCCTGCAGCATCCCGGGACAGGGAGTAGAGGACACTGAAGCTTTCTTT
TRBV4-1,-,TRBJ2-7,-,CASSQQEMYEQYF,TGCGCCAGCAGCCAACAGGAGATGTACGAGCAGTACTTC
TRBV28,-,TRBJ2-7,-,CASSSGYEQYF,TGTGCCAGCAGTTCGGGTTACGAGCAGTACTTC
TRBV7-8,-,TRBJ1-5,few,CASTTGGDVRNQPQHF,TGTGCCAGCACCACCGGGGGGGACGTACGCAATCAGCCCCAGCATTTT
TRBV5-3,-,TRBJ2-2,-,CASSSAAGELFF,TGTGCCAGCAGCTCAGCTGCCGGGGAGCTGTTTTTT
TRBV4-3,-,TRBJ1-1,-,CASSQERGLTEAFF,TGCGCCAGCAGCCAAGAAAGAGGTCTCACCGAAGCTTTCTTT
TRBV25-1,-,TRBJ1-5,-,CASSAGALNQPQHF,TGTGCCAGCAGTGCCGGGGCCCTCAATCAGCCCCAGCATTTT
TRBV27,-,TRBJ1-5,-,CASSQRQDHGQPQHF,TGTGCCAGCAGTCAAAGACAGGACCACGGTCAGCCCCAGCATTTT
TRBV2,-,TRBJ2-7,-,CASSAGHSYEQYF,TGTGCCAGCAGCGCCGGGCACTCCTACGAGCAGTACTTC
TRBV9,-,TRBJ2-7,few,CASSERDFSYEQYF,TGTGCCAGCAGCGAACGGGACTTCTCCTACGAGCAGTACTTC
TRBV7-6,TRBD2,TRBJ2-7,-,CASSFTSGTYEQYF,TGTGCCAGCAGCTTCACTAGCGGGACCTACGAGCAGTACTTC
TRBV7-9,-,TRBJ2-2,-,CASSLAPDEELFF,TGTGCCAGCAGCTTAGCCCCCGATGAGGAGCTGTTTTTT
TRBV28,TRBD2,TRBJ2-3,-,CASSLGVLAAPSTDTQYF,TGTGCCAGCAGTTTAGGGGTACTAGCGGCACCCAGCACAGATACGCAGTATTTT
TRBV6-5,-,TRBJ2-2,-,CASSYQQGDTGELFF,TGTGCCAGCAGTTATCAGCAGGGCGACACCGGGGAGCTGTTTTTT
TRBV7-9,-,TRBJ1-3,-,CASKVAGNTIYF,TGTGCCAGCAAGGTGGCTGGAAACACCATATATTTT
TRBV11-2,-,TRBJ2-7,-,CASSLDLRDQYF,TGTGCCAGCAGCTTAGATCTACGGGATCAGTACTTC
TRBV11-2,-,TRBJ2-3,-,CASSPTFTPDTQYF,TGTGCCAGCAGCCCAACGTTTACTCCAGATACGCAGTATTTT
TRBV28,-,TRBJ2-2,-,CASSPENTGELFF,TGTGCCAGCAGTCCCGAGAACACCGGGGAGCTGTTTTTT
TRBV10-3,-,TRBJ2-7,-,CAISDPASYEQYF,TGTGCCATCAGTGACCCAGCCTCCTACGAGCAGTACTTC
TRBV4-1,-,TRBJ2-3,-,CASSQSATDTQYF,TGCGCCAGCAGCCAGTCTGCCACAGATACGCAGTATTTT
TRBV5-4,TRBD2,TRBJ2-1,-,CASSETSKFDNEQFF,TGTGCCAGCAGCGAGACTAGCAAGTTTGACAATGAGCAGTTCTTC
TRBV5-4,-,TRBJ1-2,-,CASSHLRVESPDYGYTF,TGCGCCAGCAGCCACCTCCGGGTCGAGAGCCCGGACTATGGCTACACCTTC
TRBV11-3,-,TRBJ2-3,-,CASSLVPTDTQYF,TGTGCCAGCAGCTTAGTGCCCACAGATACGCAGTATTTT
TRBV27,TRBD2,TRBJ2-7,-,CASSLTAAGVVYEQYF,TGTGCCAGCAGTTTAACCGCGGCGGGAGTTGTCTACGAGCAGTACTTC
TRBV7-9,-,TRBJ1-1,-,CASSLPQTPFEAFF,TGTGCCAGCAGCTTACCTCAGACCCCTTTTGAAGCTTTCTTT
TRBV9,-,TRBJ1-1,-,CASSLEQGLTTEAFF,TGTGCCAGCAGCCTAGAACAGGGATTGACCACTGAAGCTTTCTTT
TRBV27,-,TRBJ2-1,-,CASSLGPLLGEQFF,TGTGCCAGCAGTTTAGGTCCCCTGCTGGGTGAGCAGTTCTTC
TRBV28,-,TRBJ2-3,-,CASSSTGEGSTDTQYF,TGTGCCAGCAGTAGCACAGGGGAGGGTAGCACAGATACGCAGTATTTT
TRBV15,-,TRBJ2-3,-,CATSTGEIDTQYF,TGTGCCACCAGCACCGGCGAGATAGATACGCAGTATTTT
TRBV9,TRBD2,TRBJ2-1,-,CASSVAGGSNNEQFF,TGTGCCAGCAGCGTAGCTGGCGGGAGTAACAATGAGCAGTTCTTC
TRBV2,TRBD1,TRBJ1-1,once,CASSGQGAGHTEAFF,TGTGCCAGCAGTGGACAGGGGGCCGGTCACACTGAAGCTTTCTTT
TRBV19,-,TRBJ1-1,-,CASTIRNTMNTEAFF,TGTGCCAGTACCATCCGAAACACTATGAACACTGAAGCTTTCTTT
TRBV5-1,TRBD2,TRBJ2-1,-,CASSQREDYNEQFF,TGCGCCAGCAGCCAGCGGGAGGACTACAATGAGCAGTTCTTC
TRBV4-3,TRBD1,TRBJ1-6,-,CASSKDRANNSPLHF,TGCGCCAGCAGCAAGGACAGGGCTAATAATTCACCCCTCCACTTT
TRBV5-6,-,TRBJ2-5,-,CASSPASDETQYF,TGTGCCAGCAGCCCGGCTAGCGACGAGACCCAGTACTTC
TRBV7-8,-,TRBJ1-2,-,CASSEGGSGDYGYTF,TGTGCCAGCAGCGAAGGGGGTTCGGGGGACTATGGCTACACCTTC
TRBV2,-,TRBJ1-2,-,CASILVQDYGYTF,TGTGCCAGCATCCTGGTCCAAGACTATGGCTACACCTTC
TRBV4-3,-,TRBJ2-5,-,CASSQEREGETQYF,TGCGCCAGCAGCCAAGAGAGGGAAGGAGAGACCCAGTACTTC
TRBV27,-,TRBJ1-5,-,CASSLAWTDNQPQHF,TGTGCCAGCAGTCTTGCATGGACAGACAATCAGCCCCAGCATTTT
TRBV28,TRBD1,TRBJ1-5,-,CASSWDRGKSAQHF,TGTGCCAGCAGTTGGGACAGGGGAAAATCGGCCCAGCATTTT
TRBV28,-,TRBJ1-5,once,CASSGTIYSNQPQHF,TGTGCCAGCAGTGGGACCATATATAGCAATCAGCCCCAGCATTTT
TRBV28,-,TRBJ1-2,once,CASSPPTVFYGYTF,TGTGCCAGCAGTCCTCCGACAGTGTTCTATGGCTACACCTTC
TRBV9,-,TRBJ2-7,-,CASSVGEIPYEQYF,TGTGCCAGCAGCGTAGGGGAAATACCCTACGAGCAGTACTTC
TRBV30,TRBD2,TRBJ2-3,once,CAWSVLPPLAGFTDTQYF,TGTGCCTGGAGTGTACTGCCCCCGCTAGCGGGGTTCACAGATACGCAGTATTTT
TRBV18,-,TRBJ1-1,few,CASSSPGPQNTEAFF,TGTGCCAGCTCATCCCCCGGGCCGCAGAACACTGAAGCTTTCTTT
TRBV4-3,-,TRBJ2-6,-,CASSQTRALTPSGANVLTF,TGCGCCAGCAGCCAAACTCGGGCCCTAACCCCCTCTGGGGCCAACGTCCTGACTTTC
TRBV11-2,-,TRBJ2-7,-,CASSLEGRGVSYEQYF,TGTGCCAGCAGCTTAGAGGGCAGGGGGGTATCCTACGAGCAGTACTTC
TRBV14,-,TRBJ1-2,-,CASSQLVNYGYTF,TGTGCCAGCAGCCAATTAGTTAACTATGGCTACACCTTC
TRBV27,-,TRBJ2-7,-,CASSFLQGDEQYF,TGTGCCAGCAGTTTCCTACAGGGCGACGAGCAGTACTTC
TRBV5-1,-,TRBJ2-7,-,CASSLVGFEQYF,TGCGCCAGCAGCTTGGTGGGGTTTGAGCAGTACTTC
TRBV7-9,-,TRBJ1-5,-,CATSADSNQPQHF,TGTGCCACCTCAGCAGATAGCAATCAGCCCCAGCATTTT
TRBV6-1,-,TRBJ1-5,-,CASSEVFTGVSNQPQHF,TGTGCCAGCAGTGAAGTTTTTACAGGCGTAAGCAATCAGCCCCAGCATTTT
TRBV27,-,TRBJ2-2,-,CASSSPVSRDTGELFF,TGTGCCAGCAGTTCTCCGGTCAGCCGCGACACCGGGGAGCTGTTTTTT
TRBV27,-,TRBJ2-3,once,CASSLGRTFTDTQYF,TGTGCCAGCAGTTTGGGGAGAACTTTCACAGATACGCAGTATTTT
TRBV6-1,-,TRBJ2-6,-,CASSVVGAGANVLTF,TGTGCCAGCAGTGTAGTCGGAGCCGGGGCCAACGTCCTGACTTTC
TRBV5-1,-,TRBJ2-1,-,CASSLRTGEYNEQFF,TGCGCCAGCAGCTTAAGAACAGGAGAGTACAATGAGCAGTTCTTC
TRBV4-3,-,TRBJ2-5,few,CASSQDWGAGETQYF,TGCGCCAGCAGCCAAGATTGGGGGGCTGGGGAGACCCAGTACTTC